Presented here are 13 T cell receptor beta chains from one specimen sequenced in a study of blood T cells in healthy people across ages. Next came a second PCR, run for about 6 to 12 cycles, which used a sample-barcoded 5' primer along with a J-beta primer mix. TCRdb re-called the 5' RACE reads with MiXCR, one entry per CDR3 protein. The repertoire holds more than 800,000 distinct CDR3 sequences, around 30% seen once, with around 16% in the top ten. Sequencing was performed on blood. The source is a woman of 80 years or more in good health.

This clonotype was seen ten or more times. The chain links TRBV7-2 to TRBJ2-1; 7 nucleotides agree with TRBD2. CDR3 length equals 13 residues. The ends lost 5 bases at V and 8 bases at J; junction bases unmatched: 6. CDR1 and CDR2 from the germline V gene are SGHTA and FQGNSA. Here the CDR3 reads CASSHTRGDEQFF. Here the CDR3 DNA reads TGTGCCAGCAGCCACACCCGGGGGGATGAGCAGTTCTTC.

The chain has TRBV24-1 and TRBJ1-2; tentatively, D is TRBD1 (6 bases). V lost 9 bases and J 7 bases, leaving 17 bases between the germline ends. The CDR3 loop spans 13 amino acids. Per germline, CDR1 KGHDR and CDR2 SFDVKD. CDR3: CATSDSLYGGYTF. CDR3 nucleotides: TGTGCCACCTCGGACAGCCTTTATGGTGGCTACACCTTC.

With respect to this clonotype: A read error may explain this, as a much larger clone is one base away. This chain links TRBV7-9 with TRBJ2-5; no reliable D call. This CDR3 is built from 13 residues. Germline loops: CDR1 SEHNR, CDR2 FQNEAQ (reference sequence). CDR3 residues: CASSLKSQETPYF. DNA for the CDR3: TGTGCCAGCAGCTTAAAGTCCCAAGAGACCCCGTACTTC.

In this sample, this clonotype turned up many times. The chain uses TRBV12-3 or TRBV12-4 and TRBJ1-5; no firm D call. The CDR3 has 15 amino acids. V dropped 4 bases and J dropped 3 bases, with 13 bases sitting between them. In DNA form, the CDR3 reads TGTGCCAGCAGTTCTCAGAAACGGACCAATCAGCCCCAGCATTTT. It translates to CASSSQKRTNQPQHF.

Turning to this clonotype: Germline and junction disagree at one end, which may indicate a read error. The rearrangement joins TRBV28 to TRBJ1-2; 10 bases agree with TRBD1. Germline V gene sequence: CDR1 MDHEN, CDR2 SYDVKM. The CDR3 covers 22 residues. CDR3 in amino acids: CASSFFDLTGGAGKGANYGYTF. The CDR3 region has the DNA TGTGCCAGCAGTTTCTTCGACCTGACAGGGGGCGCGGGTAAGGGAGCTAACTATGGTTACACCTTC.

The chain has TRBV30 and TRBJ2-3, with unresolved D. V dropped 3 bases and J dropped 0 bases, with 13 bases sitting between them. The length of the CDR3 is 15 residues. The germline V gene has CDR1 GTSNPN and CDR2 SVGIG (reference sequence). In DNA form, the CDR3 reads TGTGCCTGGAGGTTACCGCAGCTTAGCACAGATACGCAGTATTTT. Its protein product is CAWRLPQLSTDTQYF.

As concerns this clonotype: Since a much larger clone is just one base distant, this may be a read error. The chain joins TRBV11-3 to TRBJ2-1, with TRBD2 matching over 8 bases. The germline V gene encodes CDR1 SGHNT and CDR2 YENEEA. This CDR3 is built from 16 residues. The V gene end was trimmed by 5 bases and the J gene end by 6 bases; junction bases not matched to a gene: 12. CDR3 residues: CASSLYLSGTPNEQFF. As DNA, the CDR3 is TGTGCCAGCAGCCTATACCTTAGCGGGACTCCCAATGAGCAGTTCTTC.

A remark on this clonotype: A junction end diverges from the germline sequence, so it may reflect a read error. V is TRBV7-9 and J is TRBJ2-6; possibly TRBD1 for D (5 bases). Germline loops: CDR1 SEHNR, CDR2 FQNEAQ (reference sequence). The CDR3 covers 18 residues. The DNA for the CDR3 is TGTGCCAGCAGCTTAATGGGGCAGCGATCATCTGGGGCCAACGTCCGGACTTTC. Its translation: CASSLMGQRSSGANVRTF.

On this clonotype itself: It may be a read error: a sequence one base away is much more abundant. The V gene is TRBV4-3, the J gene TRBJ1-1; no firm D call. The V gene lost 3 bases and the J gene lost 0 bases, with 11 bases spanning the gap. Germline-derived CDR1 and CDR2 are LGHNA and YSLEER. CDR3 length: 15 residues. The CDR3 loop reads CASSQGIGMNTEAFF. CDR3 sequence (DNA): TGCGCCAGCAGCCAGGGGATAGGGATGAACACTGAAGCTTTCTTT.

In its sample, this clonotype was seen many times. The V gene is TRBV27, the J gene TRBJ2-7, with D maybe TRBD1 (5 bases). Germline V gene sequence: CDR1 MNHEY, CDR2 SMNVEV (reference sequence). The CDR3 consists of 16 residues. The germline V and J ends were trimmed by 8 bases and 3 bases, with 23 bases remaining between them. CDR3 nucleotides: TGTGCCAGCCCCATCCCCCAGGGAAGATACTTCTACGAGCAGTACTTC. It translates to CASPIPQGRYFYEQYF.

In DNA, the CDR3 is TGTGCCAGCAGCTCCGGGACTAGCGGGGGGAGGTCAGGTACGCAGTATTTT. Translating it yields CASSSGTSGGRSGTQYF. V is TRBV6-1 and J is TRBJ2-3, with 15 bases lining up with TRBD2. Germline V gene lookup returns CDR1 MNHNS and CDR2 SASEGT. The CDR3 is 17 amino acids. Trimming at V came to 6 bases and at J to 8 bases, leaving 12 bases not matched to a gene.

The rearrangement joins TRBV7-2 to TRBJ2-3; 12 bases line up with TRBD2. Per the germline V gene, CDR1 is SGHTA and CDR2 is FQGNSA. CDR3 size: 16 residues. V lost 5 bases, J lost 8 bases, and 11 bases stayed unmatched. CDR3 in DNA: TGTGCCAGCAGCCGAGGAGAGACTAGCGGGGGTGGTACGCAGTATTTT. Translating it yields CASSRGETSGGGTQYF.

In this sample, this clonotype turned up many times. The rearrangement uses TRBV7-9 and TRBJ1-6, with D possibly being TRBD1 (6 bases). The CDR3 runs 15 residues. Germline V CDR1 and CDR2: SEHNR, FQNEAQ (reference sequence). Between the trimmed V and J ends, which lost 3 bases and 7 bases, there was a span of 13 bases. For the CDR3, the DNA is TGTGCCAGCAGCTTTACAGGGAATAGGAATTCACCCCTCCACTTT. Residues: CASSFTGNRNSPLHF.